This entry features one T cell receptor beta chain sequence. Antigen unknown. V was shortened by 5 bases and J by 3 bases, with 8 bases between the two germline ends. Germline loops: CDR1 SQVTM, CDR2 ANQGSEA. The CDR3 runs to 12 residues. The data are from a study of response to subunit inactivated influenza vaccine. In TCRdb, the RT-PCR reads were re-called with MiXCR into one record per CDR3 protein. This sample has roughly 760,000 distinct CDR3 sequences; around 20% occur once, and the top ten carry about 10%. The study's findings and limits: Few additional T cells are recruited per seasonal influenza vaccination, authors suggested.

This sequence was found in a middle-aged man who received an inactivated influenza vaccine. The starting material was PBMCs from blood, obtained around 5 days after vaccination. This sequence joins TRBV29-1 and TRBJ1-5, with unresolved D. CDR3 loop: CSVNFLNQPQHF. As DNA, the CDR3 is TGCAGCGTTAATTTCCTCAATCAGCCCCAGCATTTT.